This entry features one T cell receptor beta chain sequence. These data belong to a study of cytomegalovirus exposure and HLA in healthy donors. 60 Vbeta and 13 Jbeta primers were used in PCR. Produced via immunoSEQ multiplex PCR; TCRdb's table is partial and in-frame only. In the table there are some 120,000 clones, 77% of which are singletons. The sequenced material came from PBMCs. This sequence was found in a man between 18 and 35 years old in good health and CMV-seropositive.

The CDR3 DNA reads as TGTGCCAGCGGCTCGTCCGGGACACTAAATGAAAAACTGTTTTTT. It translates to CASGSSGTLNEKLFF. The rearrangement uses TRBV6-1 and TRBJ1-4; possible D gene TRBD1, 6 bases. V was clipped by 8 bases and J by 5 bases, with 18 bases between them. The CDR3 is made up of 15 amino acids. The germline gives CDR1 MNHNS, CDR2 SASEGT.